This TCR beta chain originates from a study of blood T cell repertoires in COVID-19. The table came from immunoSEQ multiplex PCR; TCRdb's copy has only in-frame clones and leaves some out. Of a few hundred thousand clones detected, 80% to 90% appear once; the ten largest clones hold around 9.3%. Assignments of participants to cohorts depended upon their own reported clinical history. The recovered donors of Cohort 3 showed two negative PCRs, clearance, or symptom resolution. The CDR3 is made up of 12 amino acids. Germline assignment: CDR1 KGHSH and CDR2 LQKENI. Trimming removed 6 bases at V and 1 base at J, with 6 bases between.

Sequenced sample: PBMCs or T cells enriched from blood (not recorded which). This chain joins TRBV18 and TRBJ2-5, with D unresolved. The clonotype comes from a young woman who had recovered from COVID-19. CDR3 residues: CASSRSQETQYF. CDR3 coding DNA: TGTGCCAGCTCCCGCAGCCAAGAGACCCAGTACTTC.